This record concerns one T cell receptor (beta chain) sequence. The antigen this receptor binds is unknown. Base quality data are lacking; no much larger clone is found one base away. The data belong to a study of graft-versus-host responses after intestinal transplantation (dated by TCRdb to the early 2020s). Background on the whole study: Recipients received multivisceral, liver-intestinal, or isolated intestinal transplants. All recipients received anti-thymocyte globulin induction followed by maintenance tacrolimus and steroids for approximately 3 years. Bulk TCR-beta CDR3 sequencing was used to track graft-versus-host and host-versus-graft alloreactive T cell clones in the graft, circulation and bone marrow after intestinal transplantation. Alloreactive clones were identified by sequencing pre-transplant mixed lymphocyte reaction products and comparing these products with unstimulated pre-transplant donor and recipient T cells. The cohort enrolled 24 intestinal transplant recipients, one of whom was a retransplant, and a few patients without pretransplant specimens were excluded. A peak of at least 4% donor T cells among recipient peripheral blood mononuclear cells was the definition used for donor T cell macrochimerism. Instead of going to the commercial service, samples from three later patients were sequenced in-house on an Illumina MiSeq and processed with MiXCR.

Results and caveats for the whole study, not just this receptor: Early after transplant, peak levels of circulating GvH clones were associated with declines in HvG clones. The conclusions were limited by the relatively low number and heterogeneity of the intestinal transplant patients. In patients with donor T cell macrochimerism, the allografts had high GvH to HvG T cell clonal ratios. GvH clones were detected in recipient bone marrow, and some appeared earlier in ileal mucosa or blood, consistent with an intestinal mucosal origin.

Receptor amplification or capture employed the immunoSEQ multiplex PCR assay. High-throughput TCR-beta CDR3 sequencing of genomic DNA from most patients was performed by Adaptive Biotechnologies. Per the authors' processing: Adaptive's ImmunoSEQ software was the source of the TCR sequencing data for fewer than 20 patients, while three other patients were processed with MiXCR and VDJtools. CDR3 nucleotide sequences shared between donor and recipient were removed because the origin of such sequences could not be assigned. To count as alloreactive, a clone needed at least 2-fold expansion over unstimulated cells and a minimum CFSE-low frequency of 0.002% (template counts) or 0.001% (read counts). A clone was considered mappable if detected in the sequenced pre-transplant spleen, lymph node, or MLR CFSE-low populations of the donor or recipient. Cumulative frequency of alloreactive clones was calculated as a percentage of all sequences weighted by copy number. TCRdb took this table from immuneACCESS and kept in-frame rearrangements with V and J called. Such tables lack part of the clones; where checked against another copy, unresolved V genes explain under half of the gap, and the rest is unexplained. The V and J calls and clone size were taken over from that table, and D and trimming were inferred from the DNA. The sample table contains about 9,600 clones; only one count was recorded for 70% to 90% of them. Of the sample, roughly 5.2% falls within the top ten clones.

Intraepithelial and lamina propria lymphocytes were isolated from graft specimens using dithiothreitol, EDTA incubations and collagenase D digestion. Bulk TCR-beta sequencing was performed on serial intestinal graft biopsy specimens collected as late as 600 days after transplant. CDR1 and CDR2, per the germline V gene, are MNHNS and SASEGT. From its cysteine to its phenylalanine, the CDR3 spans 15 amino acids. Only CDR3 DNA is held: 45 bases, read in frame from base 1. V loses 6 bases at its end and J loses 0 bases; junction bases beyond the gene matches: 7. The specimen comprised ileum tissue, sampled about 700 days after intestinal transplantation. Recombination joined TRBV6-1 with TRBJ2-7, with 8 bases matching TRBD1. The sequence came from a human patient who received an intestinal transplant, so some T cells may come from the graft donor. The sequenced DNA: TGTGCCAGCAGGTCGACAGGGGCAGACTCCTACGAGCAGTACTTC. This is translated as CASRSTGADSYEQYF.